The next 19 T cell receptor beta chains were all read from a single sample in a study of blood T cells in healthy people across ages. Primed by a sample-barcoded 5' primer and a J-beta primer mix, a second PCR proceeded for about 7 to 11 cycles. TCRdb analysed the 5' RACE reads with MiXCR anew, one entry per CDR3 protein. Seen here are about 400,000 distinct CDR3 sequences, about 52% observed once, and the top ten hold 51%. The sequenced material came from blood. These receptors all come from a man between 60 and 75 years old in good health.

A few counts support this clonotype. CDR3 residues: CASSSRTSGRLGQYF. In nucleotides, the CDR3 is TGTGCCAGCAGCTCCAGGACTAGCGGGAGGCTCGGGCAGTACTTC. The chain carries TRBV7-2 and TRBJ2-7, with 14 bases that match TRBD2. CDR3 length equals 15 residues. Germline V CDR1 and CDR2: SGHTA, FQGNSA. J lost 9 bases, V lost 4 bases, and 8 bases had no gene match.

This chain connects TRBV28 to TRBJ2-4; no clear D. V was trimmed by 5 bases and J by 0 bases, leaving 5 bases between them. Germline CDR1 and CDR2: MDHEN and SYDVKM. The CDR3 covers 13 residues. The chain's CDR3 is CASSVSAKNIQYF. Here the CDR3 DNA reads TGTGCCAGCAGTGTTTCAGCCAAAAACATTCAGTACTTC.

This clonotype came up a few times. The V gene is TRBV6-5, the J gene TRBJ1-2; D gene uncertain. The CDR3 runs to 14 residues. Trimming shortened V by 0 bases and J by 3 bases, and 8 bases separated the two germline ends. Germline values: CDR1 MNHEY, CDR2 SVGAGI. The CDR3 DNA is TGTGCCAGCAGTTACTCGAGTGGTCACTATGGCTACACCTTC. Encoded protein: CASSYSSGHYGYTF.

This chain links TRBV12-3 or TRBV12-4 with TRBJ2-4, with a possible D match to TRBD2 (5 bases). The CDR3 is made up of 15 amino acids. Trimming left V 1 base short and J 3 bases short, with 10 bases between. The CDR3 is CASSLVFGVKNIQYF. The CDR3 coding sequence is TGTGCCAGCAGTTTAGTCTTCGGGGTCAAAAACATTCAGTACTTC.

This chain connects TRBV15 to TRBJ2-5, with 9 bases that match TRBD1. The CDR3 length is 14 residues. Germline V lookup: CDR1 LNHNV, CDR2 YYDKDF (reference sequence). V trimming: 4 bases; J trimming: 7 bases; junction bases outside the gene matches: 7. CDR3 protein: CATSNRDRVGTQYF. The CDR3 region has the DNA TGTGCCACCAGCAACCGGGACAGGGTAGGGACCCAGTACTTC.

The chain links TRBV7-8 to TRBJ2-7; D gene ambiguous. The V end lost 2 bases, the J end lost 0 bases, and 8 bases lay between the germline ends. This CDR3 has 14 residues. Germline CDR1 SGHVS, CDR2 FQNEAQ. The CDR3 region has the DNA TGTGCCAGCAGCTTATTATACAGCTCCTACGAGCAGTACTTC. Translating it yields CASSLLYSSYEQYF.

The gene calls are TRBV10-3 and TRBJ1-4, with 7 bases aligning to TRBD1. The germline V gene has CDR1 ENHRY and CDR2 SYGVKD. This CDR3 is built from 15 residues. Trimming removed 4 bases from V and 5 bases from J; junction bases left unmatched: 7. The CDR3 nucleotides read TGTGCCATCAGTGCCACAGGGGTCCCGAATGAAAAACTGTTTTTT. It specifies CAISATGVPNEKLFF.

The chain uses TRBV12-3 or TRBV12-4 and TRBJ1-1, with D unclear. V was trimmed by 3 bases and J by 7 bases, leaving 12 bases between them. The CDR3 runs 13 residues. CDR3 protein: CASSFEGLGEAFF. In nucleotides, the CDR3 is TGTGCCAGCAGTTTTGAGGGCTTAGGTGAAGCTTTCTTT.

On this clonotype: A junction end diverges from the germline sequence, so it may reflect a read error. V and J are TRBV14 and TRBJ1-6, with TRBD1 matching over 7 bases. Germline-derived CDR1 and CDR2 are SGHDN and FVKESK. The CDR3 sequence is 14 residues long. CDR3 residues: CASSQDRGNSPPHF. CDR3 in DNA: TGTGCCAGCAGCCAAGACAGGGGGAATTCACCCCCCCACTTT.

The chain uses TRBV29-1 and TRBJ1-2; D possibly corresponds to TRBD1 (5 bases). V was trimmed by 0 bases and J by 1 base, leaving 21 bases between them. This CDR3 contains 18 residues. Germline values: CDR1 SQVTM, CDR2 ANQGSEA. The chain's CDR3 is CSVEDVPGGSPSNYGYTF. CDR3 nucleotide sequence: TGCAGCGTTGAAGATGTCCCTGGGGGGAGCCCGAGTAACTATGGCTACACCTTC.

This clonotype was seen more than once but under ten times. The CDR3 nucleotides are TGTGCCAGCAGCCAAGGGGGGGCGAGAACTTCCGATACGCAGTATTTT. Amino acid sequence: CASSQGGARTSDTQYF. V usage is TRBV4-2 and J usage is TRBJ2-3; the D call may be TRBD1 or TRBD2 (6 bases each). Trimming took 1 base from V and 6 from J, leaving 17 bases between them. Germline V CDR1 and CDR2: LGHNA, YNFKEQ. This CDR3 is built from 16 residues.

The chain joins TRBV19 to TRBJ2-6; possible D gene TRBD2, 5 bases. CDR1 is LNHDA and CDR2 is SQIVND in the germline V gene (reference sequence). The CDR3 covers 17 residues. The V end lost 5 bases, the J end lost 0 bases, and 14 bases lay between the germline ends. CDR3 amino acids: CASSPGLSRSGANVLTF. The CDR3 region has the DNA TGTGCCAGTAGTCCCGGACTGAGTCGCTCTGGGGCCAACGTCCTGACTTTC. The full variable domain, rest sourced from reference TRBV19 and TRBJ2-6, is DGGITQSPKYLFRKEGQNVTLSCEQNLNHDAMYWYRQDPGQGLRLIYYSQIVNDFQKGDIAEGYSVSREKKESFPLTVTSAQKNPTAFYLCASSPGLSRSGANVLTFGAGSRLTVL.

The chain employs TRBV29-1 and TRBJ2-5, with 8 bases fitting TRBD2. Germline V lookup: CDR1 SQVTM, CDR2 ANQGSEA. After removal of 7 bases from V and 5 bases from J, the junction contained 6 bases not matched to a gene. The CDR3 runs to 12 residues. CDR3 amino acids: CSGGTRGETQYF. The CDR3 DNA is TGCAGCGGAGGGACTAGGGGCGAGACCCAGTACTTC.

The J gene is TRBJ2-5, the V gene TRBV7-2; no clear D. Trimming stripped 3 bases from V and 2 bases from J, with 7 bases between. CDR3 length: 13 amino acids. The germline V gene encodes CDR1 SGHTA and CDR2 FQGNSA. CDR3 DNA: TGTGCCAGCAGCTTGACGGAACAAGAGACCCAGTACTTC. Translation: CASSLTEQETQYF. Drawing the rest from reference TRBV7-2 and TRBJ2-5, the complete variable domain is GAGVSQSPSNKVTEKGKDVELRCDPISGHTALYWYRQSLGQGLEFLIYFQGNSAPDKSGLPSDRFSAERTGGSVSTLTIQRTQQEDSAVYLCASSLTEQETQYFGPGTRLLVL.

This CDR3 reads CASILRGLAITDTQYF. In DNA form, the CDR3 reads TGTGCCAGCATACTCCGAGGTCTAGCGATCACAGATACGCAGTATTTT. The J gene is TRBJ2-3, the V gene TRBV6-5, with D maybe TRBD2 (6 bases). This CDR3 contains 16 residues. With 7 bases removed from V and 2 bases from J, the gap between germline ends came to 19 bases. Germline loops: CDR1 MNHEY, CDR2 SVGAGI.

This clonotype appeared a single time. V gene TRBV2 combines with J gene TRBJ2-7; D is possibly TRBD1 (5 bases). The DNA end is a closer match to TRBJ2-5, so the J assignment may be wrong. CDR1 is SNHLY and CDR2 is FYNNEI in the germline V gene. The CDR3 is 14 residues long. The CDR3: CASSVLTVQETQYF. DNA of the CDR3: TGTGCCAGCAGTGTCTTGACAGTGCAAGAGACCCAGTACTTC.

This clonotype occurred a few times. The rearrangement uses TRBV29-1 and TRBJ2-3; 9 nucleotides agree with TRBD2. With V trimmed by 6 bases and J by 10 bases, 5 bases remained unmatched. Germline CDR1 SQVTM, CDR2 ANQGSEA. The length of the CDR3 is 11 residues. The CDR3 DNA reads TGCAGCGTGGGGACTAGCACATCGCAGTATTTT. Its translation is CSVGTSTSQYF.

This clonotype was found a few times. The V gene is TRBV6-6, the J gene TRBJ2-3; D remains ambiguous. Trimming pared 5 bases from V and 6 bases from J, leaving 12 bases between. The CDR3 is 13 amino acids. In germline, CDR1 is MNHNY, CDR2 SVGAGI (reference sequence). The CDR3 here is CASSTDLGDTQYF. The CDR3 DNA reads TGTGCCAGCAGTACAGACCTCGGGGATACGCAGTATTTT.

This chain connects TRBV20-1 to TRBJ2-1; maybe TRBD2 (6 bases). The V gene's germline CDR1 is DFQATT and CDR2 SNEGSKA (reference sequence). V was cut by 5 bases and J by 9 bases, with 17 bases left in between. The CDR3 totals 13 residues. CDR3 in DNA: TGCAGTGCTCGCGGGACTGATACCAGTGAGCAGTTCTTC. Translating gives CSARGTDTSEQFF.